The sequence of this T cell receptor (beta chain) was determined in a study of cytomegalovirus exposure and HLA in healthy donors. Overall study context: A subsequent analysis stated that the 120 or so validation repertoires were run on the same platform as the roughly 670 first-cohort repertoires. Study observations and caveats: Both high specificity and high sensitivity reportedly marked the classifier's diagnosis of cytomegalovirus status. Most TCR sequences were rare, but some public TCRs occurred in many donors.

This clone was seen a single time. The target antigen is unknown. V was pared by 1 base and J by 7 bases, with 10 bases between. The V gene's germline CDR1 is LGHNA and CDR2 YNFKEQ. The CDR3 is 14 residues long. The data were produced by immunoSEQ multiplex PCR, yet TCRdb's version contains in-frame clones alone and is incomplete. The table has 180,000 or so clones, around nine tenths seen once. The donors were in the roughly 120-subject validation cohort, distinct from the approximately 700-subject first cohort. Input material: PBMCs. V gene TRBV4-2 combines with J gene TRBJ1-4; maybe TRBD1 (5 bases). The TCR originated in a woman in her 30s in good health and CMV-seronegative. The CDR3 sequence is CASSQAGGTEKLFF. CDR3 nucleotides: TGTGCCAGCAGCCAAGCCGGGGGTACTGAAAAACTGTTTTTT.